This TCR beta chain was sequenced for a study of shared clonotypes between healthy human individuals. General observations from the study: Incomplete sequencing of sorted subsets was indicated by rarefaction despite large depth. A limitation of the genetic and exposure-history diversity represented arose from few donors. Compared with clonotypes that all four donors shared, non-shared clonotypes had lower generation probabilities.

Naivety among CD8 cells was defined by CD45RO negativity and positive CCR7 selection, thereby excluding terminally differentiated effector memory CD45RA+ cells. For this clone: Its antigen remains unknown.

The CDR3 length is 12 residues. V lost 4 bases and J lost 7, with 11 bases in between. Germline CDR1 is SGHAT and CDR2 is FQNNGV. Libraries were prepared by immunoSEQ multiplex PCR; TCRdb keeps only in-frame clonotypes and omits some of them. Of around 2.1 million clones listed, roughly 91% are singletons. This clonotype originated in a man between 18 and 35 years old in good health. Some clones in this sample may be carry-over from other donors' samples. Material for sequencing was naive CD8+ T cells from PBMCs. The chain has TRBV11-2 and TRBJ2-7; no firm D call. CDR3 coding DNA: TGTGCCAGCAGCTACAGCAGTAGGGAGCAGTACTTC. As protein: CASSYSSREQYF.